This T cell receptor (beta chain) stems from a study of T cell responses to AZD1222 COVID-19 vaccine. As for this clone: Its antigen is undetermined.

Repertoires were generated with immunoSEQ multiplex PCR, while TCRdb's copy carries only in-frame clones and drops some. The sample includes approximately 150,000 clones, 91% of them seen just once. Study findings and constraints: Unmutated variant regions reportedly attract nearly half of all spike-specific TCRs. The number of AZD1222 recipients seropositive at baseline was only 6 or 7. Spike regions recognized by vaccine-associated CD4 TCRs spanned the protein, led by 160-218 and 743-854. Increased Spike-specific TCR breadth and depth were observed after two AZD1222 doses.

The V and J ends lost 5 bases and 0 bases respectively, with 19 bases between them. From germline, CDR1 is MNHNY and CDR2 SVGAGI (reference sequence). The CDR3 runs to 18 residues. V gene TRBV6-6 combines with J gene TRBJ2-2; TRBD1 is a possible D gene (6 bases). The sample was peripheral blood, taken 28 days after the second dose of the MenACWY control vaccine. The sequence derives from an adult who received the MenACWY meningococcal vaccine as a control. The CDR3 DNA sequence: TGTGCCAGCAGTCACACCGGGACAAAAGGGGCGAACACCGGGGAGCTGTTTTTT. This sequence encodes CASSHTGTKGANTGELFF.